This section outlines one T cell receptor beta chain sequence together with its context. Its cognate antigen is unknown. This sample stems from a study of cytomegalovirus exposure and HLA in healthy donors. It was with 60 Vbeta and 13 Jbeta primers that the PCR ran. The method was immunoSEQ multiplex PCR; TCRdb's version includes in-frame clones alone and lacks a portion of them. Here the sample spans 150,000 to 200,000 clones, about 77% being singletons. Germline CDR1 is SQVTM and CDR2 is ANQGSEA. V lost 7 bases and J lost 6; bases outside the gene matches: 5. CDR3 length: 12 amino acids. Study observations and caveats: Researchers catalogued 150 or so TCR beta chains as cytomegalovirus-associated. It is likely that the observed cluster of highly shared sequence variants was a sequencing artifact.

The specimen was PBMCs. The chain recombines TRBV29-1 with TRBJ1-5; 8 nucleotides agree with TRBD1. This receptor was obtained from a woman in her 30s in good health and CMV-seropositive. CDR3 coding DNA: TGCAGCGCCCGGACAGGGACTCAGCCCCAGCATTTT. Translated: CSARTGTQPQHF.